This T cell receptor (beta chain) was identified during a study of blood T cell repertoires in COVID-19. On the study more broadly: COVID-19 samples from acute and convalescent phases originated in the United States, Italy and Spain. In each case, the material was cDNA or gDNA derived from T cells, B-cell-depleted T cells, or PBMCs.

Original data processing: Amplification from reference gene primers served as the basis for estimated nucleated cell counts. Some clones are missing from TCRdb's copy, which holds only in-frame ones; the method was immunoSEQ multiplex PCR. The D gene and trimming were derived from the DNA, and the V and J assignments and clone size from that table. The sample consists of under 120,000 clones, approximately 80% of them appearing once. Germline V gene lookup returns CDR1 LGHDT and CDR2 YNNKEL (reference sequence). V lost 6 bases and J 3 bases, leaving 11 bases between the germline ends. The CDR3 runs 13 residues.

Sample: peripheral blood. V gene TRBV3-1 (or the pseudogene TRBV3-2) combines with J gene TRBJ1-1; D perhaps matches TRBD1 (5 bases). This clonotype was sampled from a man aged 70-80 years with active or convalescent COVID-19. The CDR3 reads CASSTTAYTEAFF. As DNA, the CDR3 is TGTGCCAGCAGTACGACAGCATACACTGAAGCTTTCTTT.